Below, one T cell receptor beta chain is given with its context. Its antigen is not known. CDR3 length: 14 amino acids. CDR1 LGHNA and CDR2 YSLEER come from the germline V gene. The V end was cut by 3 bases, the J end by 8 bases, with 16 bases between. The repertoire was sequenced with immunoSEQ multiplex PCR; TCRdb's copy has only in-frame clones and lacks some. The repertoire holds tens of thousands of clones, with approximately 87% as singletons. This record belongs to a study of OX40 agonist ivuxolimab in advanced cancers. Study-wide background: It was ivuxolimab, an agonistic anti-OX40 (CD134) antibody, that patients were treated with. Earlier anti-PD-1, anti-PD-L1 or anti-CTLA-4 therapy was permitted; about 38% had received some. The study, taken as a whole, reports: Low normalized T-cell clonal expansion was additionally recorded for some nonresponders. Expanded peripheral T-cell antigen specificity went undetermined.

Here the sequenced sample was CD4+ or CD8+ T cells sorted from blood, taken in a trial of the OX40 agonist ivuxolimab. The TCR sequence derives from an adult with an advanced solid tumor such as melanoma, head and neck, liver or kidney cancer. The genes are TRBV4-3 and TRBJ1-2; D is ambiguous. The CDR3 bases are TGCGCCAGCAGCCACCCCGGGCATCCATTAGGCTACACCTTC. Residues: CASSHPGHPLGYTF.